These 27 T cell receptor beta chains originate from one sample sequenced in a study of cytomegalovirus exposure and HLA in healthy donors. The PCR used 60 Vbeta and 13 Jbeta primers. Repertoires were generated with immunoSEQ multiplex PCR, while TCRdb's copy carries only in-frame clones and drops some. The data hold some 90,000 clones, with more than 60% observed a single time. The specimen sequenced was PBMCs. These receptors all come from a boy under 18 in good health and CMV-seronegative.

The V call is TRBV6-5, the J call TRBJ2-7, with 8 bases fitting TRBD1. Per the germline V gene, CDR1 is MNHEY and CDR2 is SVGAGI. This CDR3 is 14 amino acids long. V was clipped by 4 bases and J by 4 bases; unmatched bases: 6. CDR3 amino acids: CASSSGTGTYEQYF. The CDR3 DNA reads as TGTGCCAGCAGTTCCGGGACAGGTACTTACGAGCAGTACTTC.

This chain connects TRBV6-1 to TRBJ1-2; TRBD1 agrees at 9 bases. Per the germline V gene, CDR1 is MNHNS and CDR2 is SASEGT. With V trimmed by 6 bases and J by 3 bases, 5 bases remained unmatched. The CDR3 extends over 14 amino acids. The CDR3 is CASRRTGADYGYTF. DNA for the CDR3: TGTGCCAGCAGGAGGACAGGGGCTGACTATGGCTACACCTTC.

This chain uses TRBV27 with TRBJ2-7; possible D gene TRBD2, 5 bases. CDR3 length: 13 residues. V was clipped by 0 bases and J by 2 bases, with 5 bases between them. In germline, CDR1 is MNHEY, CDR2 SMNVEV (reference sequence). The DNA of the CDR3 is TGTGCCAGCAGTTTATCGGAGGCCTACGAGCAGTACTTC. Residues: CASSLSEAYEQYF.

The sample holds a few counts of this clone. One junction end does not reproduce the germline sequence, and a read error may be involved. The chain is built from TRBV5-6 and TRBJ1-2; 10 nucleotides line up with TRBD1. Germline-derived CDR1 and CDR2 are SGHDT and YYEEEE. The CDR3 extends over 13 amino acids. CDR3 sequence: CASSHSGQGDLIF. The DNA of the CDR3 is TGTGCCAGCAGCCACTCCGGACAGGGGGATCTTATCTTC.

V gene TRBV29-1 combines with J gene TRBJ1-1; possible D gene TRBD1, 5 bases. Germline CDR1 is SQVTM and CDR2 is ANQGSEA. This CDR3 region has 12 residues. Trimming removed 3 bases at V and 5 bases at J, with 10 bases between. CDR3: CSVDPDRTEAFF. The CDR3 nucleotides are TGCAGCGTTGACCCCGACAGAACTGAAGCTTTCTTT.

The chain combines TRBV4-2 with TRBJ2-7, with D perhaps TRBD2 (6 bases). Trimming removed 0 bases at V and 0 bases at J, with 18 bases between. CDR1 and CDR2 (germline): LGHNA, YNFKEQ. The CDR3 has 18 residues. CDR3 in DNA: TGTGCCAGCAGCCAAGATAGGAATTGGGAGGACCTCTCCTACGAGCAGTACTTC. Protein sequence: CASSQDRNWEDLSYEQYF.

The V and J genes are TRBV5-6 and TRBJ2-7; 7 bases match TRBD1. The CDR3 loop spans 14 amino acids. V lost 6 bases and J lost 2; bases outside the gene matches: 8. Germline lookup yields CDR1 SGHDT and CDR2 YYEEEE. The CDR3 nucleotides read TGTGCCAGCATGGGCAGGGGGAGCCCCTACGAGCAGTACTTC. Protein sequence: CASMGRGSPYEQYF. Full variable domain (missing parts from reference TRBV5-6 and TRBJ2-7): DAGVTQSPTHLIKTRGQQVTLRCSPKSGHDTVSWYQQALGQGPQFIFQYYEEEERQRGNFPDRFSGHQFPNYSSELNVNALLLGDSALYLCASMGRGSPYEQYFGPGTRLTVT.

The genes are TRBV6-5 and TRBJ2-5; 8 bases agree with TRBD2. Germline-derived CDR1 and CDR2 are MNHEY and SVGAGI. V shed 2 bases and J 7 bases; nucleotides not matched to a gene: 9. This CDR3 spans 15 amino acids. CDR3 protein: CASSYLAGAVGTQYF. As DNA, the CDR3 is TGTGCCAGCAGTTACCTAGCGGGCGCGGTGGGGACCCAGTACTTC.

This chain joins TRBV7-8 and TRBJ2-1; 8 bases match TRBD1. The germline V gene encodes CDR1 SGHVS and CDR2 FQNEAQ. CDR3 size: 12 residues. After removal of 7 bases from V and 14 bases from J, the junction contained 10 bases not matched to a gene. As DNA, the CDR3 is TGTGCCAGCATCTCAACAGGGGGAAGAAAGTTCTTC. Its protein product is CASISTGGRKFF.

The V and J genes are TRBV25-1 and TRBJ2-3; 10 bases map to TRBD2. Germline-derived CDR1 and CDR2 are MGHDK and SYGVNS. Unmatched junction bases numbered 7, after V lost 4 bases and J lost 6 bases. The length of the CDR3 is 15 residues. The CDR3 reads CASSASGGASDTQYF. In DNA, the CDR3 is TGTGCCAGCAGTGCCAGCGGGGGGGCATCCGATACGCAGTATTTT.

The CDR3 reads CASSLPGSNTEAFF. The CDR3 DNA reads as TGTGCCAGTAGTCTCCCGGGATCGAACACTGAAGCTTTCTTT. The V and J genes are TRBV19 and TRBJ1-1, with D hard to call. V lost 5 bases to trimming and J lost 1 base, with 11 bases between them. The germline gives CDR1 LNHDA, CDR2 SQIVND (reference sequence). CDR3 length equals 14 residues. The complete variable domain, with remaining parts taken from reference TRBV19 and TRBJ1-1, reads DGGITQSPKYLFRKEGQNVTLSCEQNLNHDAMYWYRQDPGQGLRLIYYSQIVNDFQKGDIAEGYSVSREKKESFPLTVTSAQKNPTAFYLCASSLPGSNTEAFFGQGTRLTVV.

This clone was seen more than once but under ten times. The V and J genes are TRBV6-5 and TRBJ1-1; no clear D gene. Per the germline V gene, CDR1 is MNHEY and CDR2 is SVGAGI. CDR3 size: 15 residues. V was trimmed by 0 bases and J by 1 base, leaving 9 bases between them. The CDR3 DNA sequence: TGTGCCAGCAGTTACTCCAGAAGTGGGAACACTGAAGCTTTCTTT. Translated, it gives CASSYSRSGNTEAFF.

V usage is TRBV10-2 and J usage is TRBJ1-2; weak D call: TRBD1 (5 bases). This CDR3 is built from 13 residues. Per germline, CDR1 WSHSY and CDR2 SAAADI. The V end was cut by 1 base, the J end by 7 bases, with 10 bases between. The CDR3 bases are TGCGCCAGCAGTGAGTTAGCAGGGTTTGGCTACACCTTC. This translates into CASSELAGFGYTF.

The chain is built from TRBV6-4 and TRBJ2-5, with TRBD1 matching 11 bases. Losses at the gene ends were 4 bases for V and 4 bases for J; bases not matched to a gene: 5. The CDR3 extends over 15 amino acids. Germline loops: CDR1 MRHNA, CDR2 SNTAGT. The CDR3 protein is CASSADRGPRETQYF. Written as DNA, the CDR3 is TGTGCCAGCAGTGCGGACAGGGGGCCGCGAGAGACCCAGTACTTC.

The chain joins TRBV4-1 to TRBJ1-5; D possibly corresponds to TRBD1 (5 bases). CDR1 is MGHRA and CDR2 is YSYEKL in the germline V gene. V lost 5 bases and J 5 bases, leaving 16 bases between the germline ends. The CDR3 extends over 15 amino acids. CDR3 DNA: TGCGCCAGCAGCTTGAGAGAAGGGACTTATCAGCCCCAGCATTTT. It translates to CASSLREGTYQPQHF.

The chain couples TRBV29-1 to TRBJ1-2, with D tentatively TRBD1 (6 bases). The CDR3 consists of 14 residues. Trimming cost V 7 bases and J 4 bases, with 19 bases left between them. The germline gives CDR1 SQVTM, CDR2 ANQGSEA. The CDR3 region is CSAEAGQPAYGYTF. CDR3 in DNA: TGCAGCGCCGAGGCAGGACAGCCTGCCTATGGCTACACCTTC.

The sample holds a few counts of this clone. The CDR3 DNA reads as TGTGCCAGCAGCCCGCCACGCCCGTCAGATGGCTACACCTTC. It translates to CASSPPRPSDGYTF. This chain uses TRBV6-1 with TRBJ1-2; D is uncertain. V lost 6 bases to trimming and J lost 6 bases, with 17 bases between them. The CDR3 is made up of 14 amino acids. The germline gives CDR1 MNHNS, CDR2 SASEGT.

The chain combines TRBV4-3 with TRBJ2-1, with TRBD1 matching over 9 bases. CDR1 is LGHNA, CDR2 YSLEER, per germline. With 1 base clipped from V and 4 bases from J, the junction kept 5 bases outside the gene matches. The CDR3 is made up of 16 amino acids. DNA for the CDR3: TGCGCCAGCAGCCAAGGGGACAGGGCGAAATACAATGAGCAGTTCTTC. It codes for CASSQGDRAKYNEQFF.

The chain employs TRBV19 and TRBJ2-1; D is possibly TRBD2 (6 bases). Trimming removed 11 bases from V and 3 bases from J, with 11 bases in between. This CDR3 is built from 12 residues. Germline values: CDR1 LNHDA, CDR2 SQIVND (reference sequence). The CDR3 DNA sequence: TGTGCCGCGGGACCCGGCTACAATGAGCAGTTCTTC. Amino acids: CAAGPGYNEQFF.

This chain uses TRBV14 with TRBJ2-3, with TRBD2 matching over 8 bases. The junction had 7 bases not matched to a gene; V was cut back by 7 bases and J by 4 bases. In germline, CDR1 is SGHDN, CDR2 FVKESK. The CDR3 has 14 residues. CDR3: CASTPGLVADTQYF. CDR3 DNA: TGTGCCAGCACCCCGGGACTAGTCGCAGATACGCAGTATTTT.

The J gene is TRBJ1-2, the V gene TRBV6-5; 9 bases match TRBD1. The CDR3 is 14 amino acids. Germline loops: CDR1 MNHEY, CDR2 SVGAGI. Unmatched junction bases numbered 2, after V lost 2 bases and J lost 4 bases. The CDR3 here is CASSYVDRGYGYTF. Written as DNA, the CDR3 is TGTGCCAGCAGTTACGTGGACAGGGGCTATGGCTACACCTTC.

Written as DNA, the CDR3 is TGTGCCAGCAGCGAACTGATATCCTACAATGAGCAGTTCTTC. Translation gives CASSELISYNEQFF. This chain connects TRBV9 to TRBJ2-1; D is unresolved. Germline V gene sequence: CDR1 SGDLS, CDR2 YYNGEE. The CDR3 runs 14 residues. With 3 bases removed from V and 1 base from J, the gap between germline ends came to 8 bases.

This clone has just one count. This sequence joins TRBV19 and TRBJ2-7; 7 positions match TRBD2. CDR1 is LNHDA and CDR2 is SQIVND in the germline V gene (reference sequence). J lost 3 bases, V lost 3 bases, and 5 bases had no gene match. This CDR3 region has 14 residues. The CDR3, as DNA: TGTGCCAGTAGTATCTTAGGCGGGAGCTACGAGCAGTACTTC. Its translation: CASSILGGSYEQYF.

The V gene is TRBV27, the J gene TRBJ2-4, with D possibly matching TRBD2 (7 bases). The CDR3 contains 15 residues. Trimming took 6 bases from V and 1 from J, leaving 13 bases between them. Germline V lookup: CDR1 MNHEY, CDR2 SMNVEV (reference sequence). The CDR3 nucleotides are TGTGCCAGCAGCCCGGAGGGGGGGGCCAAAAACATTCAGTACTTC. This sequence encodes CASSPEGGAKNIQYF.

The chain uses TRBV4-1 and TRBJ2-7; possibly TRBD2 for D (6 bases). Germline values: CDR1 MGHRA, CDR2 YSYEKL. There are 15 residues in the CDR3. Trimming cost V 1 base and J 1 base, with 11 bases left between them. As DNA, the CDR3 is TGCGCCAGCAGCCAAGGGGGAGGACGATCCTACGAGCAGTACTTC. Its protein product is CASSQGGGRSYEQYF.

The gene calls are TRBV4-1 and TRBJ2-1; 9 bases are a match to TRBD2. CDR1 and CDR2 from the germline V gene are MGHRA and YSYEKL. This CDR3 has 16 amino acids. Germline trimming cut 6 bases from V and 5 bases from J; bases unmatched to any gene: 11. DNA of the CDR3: TGCGCCAGCAGTATCATAGCGGGGGCCCAAAACAATGAGCAGTTCTTC. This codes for CASSIIAGAQNNEQFF.

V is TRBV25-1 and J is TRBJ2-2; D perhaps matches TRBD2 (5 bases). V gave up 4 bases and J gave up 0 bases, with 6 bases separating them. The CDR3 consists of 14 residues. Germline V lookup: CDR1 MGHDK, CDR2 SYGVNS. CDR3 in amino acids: CASSATTNTGELFF. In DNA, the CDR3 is TGTGCCAGCAGTGCGACTACGAACACCGGGGAGCTGTTTTTT.